These 3 T cell receptor beta chains were all obtained from the same sample, sequenced in a study of OX40 agonist ivuxolimab in advanced cancers. This table comes from immunoSEQ multiplex PCR, and its TCRdb copy is limited to in-frame clones, with some not included. The sample holds about 40,000 clones, about 91% seen once. Specimen: CD4+ or CD8+ T cells sorted from blood, collected in a trial of the OX40 agonist ivuxolimab. These TCRs come from an adult with an advanced solid tumor such as melanoma, head and neck, liver or kidney cancer.

This rearrangement joins TRBV7-8 to TRBJ1-5, with D maybe TRBD1 (6 bases). CDR3 length: 16 amino acids. The V and J ends lost 4 bases and 1 base respectively, with 14 bases between them. Germline V CDR1 and CDR2: SGHVS, FQNEAQ. The DNA for the CDR3 is TGTGCCAGCAGCTCTCACAGGGTTAGGAGCAATCAGCCCCAGCATTTT. Translating it yields CASSSHRVRSNQPQHF.

This clone occurred a few times. The chain couples TRBV4-2 to TRBJ2-1; TRBD2 agrees at 8 bases. The CDR3 consists of 15 residues. From germline, CDR1 is LGHNA and CDR2 YNFKEQ. V dropped 0 bases and J dropped 8; count of bases not matched to a gene: 6. CDR3: CASSQDRTSGYEQFF. CDR3 nucleotide sequence: TGTGCCAGCAGCCAAGATCGAACTAGCGGCTATGAGCAGTTCTTC.

The chain has TRBV4-1 and TRBJ2-7, with 10 positions matching TRBD1. Germline V gene lookup returns CDR1 MGHRA and CDR2 YSYEKL. Trimming cost V 3 bases and J 5 bases; bases outside gene matches: 13. The CDR3 sequence is 17 residues long. This CDR3 reads CASSHYPTGQGTHEQYF. DNA for the CDR3: TGCGCCAGCAGCCACTACCCTACGGGACAGGGGACCCACGAGCAGTACTTC.